What follows are 18 T cell receptor beta chains derived from one specimen sequenced in a study of post-analysis software for immune sequencing data. Study results and caveats: The study found TRBV5-6, TRBV5-1 and TRBV20-1 among roughly 5 TRBV segments more frequent in patients than controls.

TCR beta cDNA libraries had unique molecular identifiers. Each CDR3 protein is one row after TCRdb ran MiXCR on the PCR reads. The sample yields roughly 400,000 distinct CDR3 sequences, over 30% seen once. Their target antigens are unknown. Sequencing was performed on blood. The receptors stem from a girl aged 2-9 years with multiple sclerosis.

This clonotype appeared a few times. The J gene is TRBJ2-5, the V gene TRBV7-2; no firm D call. The CDR3 contains 13 residues. The germline CDR1 and CDR2 sequences are SGHTA and FQGNSA. Trimming removed 1 base at V and 3 bases at J, with 6 bases between. The CDR3 reads CASSLGVEETQYF. CDR3 nucleotides: TGTGCCAGCAGCTTAGGGGTTGAAGAGACCCAGTACTTC.

The gene calls are TRBV7-9 and TRBJ2-7, with D perhaps TRBD1 (6 bases). Germline assignment: CDR1 SEHNR and CDR2 FQNEAQ (reference sequence). CDR3 size: 12 residues. The V gene lost 3 bases and the J gene lost 8 bases, with 11 bases spanning the gap. CDR3 residues: CASSLGAWKQYF. The CDR3 nucleotides are TGTGCCAGCAGCTTGGGGGCCTGGAAGCAGTACTTC.

This clonotype was counted only a few times. The chain recombines TRBV7-2 with TRBJ2-4; TRBD1 might be the D (5 bases). The end of the DNA fits TRBJ2-7 better, so the J call may be wrong. The CDR3 extends over 15 amino acids. Germline lookup yields CDR1 SGHTA and CDR2 FQGNSA. The CDR3 DNA reads as TGTGCCAGCAGCTCCCATTTGGGGCGGATTTACGAGCAGTACTTC. This encodes CASSSHLGRIYEQYF.

This clonotype was counted only a few times. The chain joins TRBV15 to TRBJ2-5; D unclear. The CDR3 has 12 amino acids. Trimming took off 1 base at V and 5 bases at J, with 5 bases between the two ends. Looked up from germline, CDR1 is LNHNV and CDR2 is YYDKDF (reference sequence). CDR3 loop: CATSRGSETQYF. The CDR3 nucleotides are TGTGCCACCAGCAGAGGGTCCGAGACCCAGTACTTC.

The V gene is TRBV5-5, the J gene TRBJ1-2; D possibly corresponds to TRBD1 (5 bases). Germline V CDR1 and CDR2: SGHKS, YYEKEE (reference sequence). V was shortened by 4 bases and J by 2 bases, with 24 bases between the two germline ends. The CDR3 is 18 amino acids. Written as DNA, the CDR3 is TGTGCCAGCAGCACGGGGCGCCAAAACCGACAGACGAACTATGGCTACACCTTC. Residues: CASSTGRQNRQTNYGYTF.

The chain recombines TRBV5-6 with TRBJ2-1; D not resolved. Germline loops: CDR1 SGHDT, CDR2 YYEEEE. Trimming took 1 base from V and 8 from J, leaving 10 bases between them. The CDR3 covers 13 residues. CDR3 DNA sequence: TGTGCCAGCAGCTTGTGGGAAAACGATGAGCAGTTCTTC. Its translation: CASSLWENDEQFF.

The chain links TRBV27 to TRBJ1-1, with 7 nucleotides matching TRBD1. Germline CDR1 is MNHEY and CDR2 is SMNVEV (reference sequence). The V and J ends lost 5 bases and 1 base, in that order; junction bases with no gene match: 4. The CDR3 spans 14 residues. The CDR3 region is CASSTGQANTEAFF. CDR3 bases: TGTGCCAGCAGTACAGGACAGGCGAACACTGAAGCTTTCTTT.

The J gene is TRBJ2-7, the V gene TRBV7-9; 12 bases match TRBD2. This CDR3 spans 14 amino acids. The germline CDR1 and CDR2 sequences are SEHNR and FQNEAQ (reference sequence). The V gene end was trimmed by 8 bases and the J gene end by 6 bases; junction bases not matched to a gene: 8. DNA of the CDR3: TGTGCCAGCGGCACTAGCGGGAGGCTCGGCGAGCAGTACTTC. It encodes CASGTSGRLGEQYF.

V usage is TRBV5-5 and J usage is TRBJ1-2; D remains unclear. Germline V CDR1 and CDR2: SGHKS, YYEKEE (reference sequence). V gave up 0 bases and J gave up 3 bases, with 12 bases separating them. The CDR3 is 15 amino acids. CDR3 in DNA: TGTGCCAGCAGCTTGGTTCCGGGCATCGACTATGGCTACACCTTC. Protein sequence: CASSLVPGIDYGYTF. Supplemented by reference TRBV5-5 and TRBJ1-2, the full variable domain reads DAGVTQSPTHLIKTRGQQVTLRCSPISGHKSVSWYQQVLGQGPQFIFQYYEKEERGRGNFPDRFSARQFPNYSSELNVNALLLGDSALYLCASSLVPGIDYGYTFGSGTRLTVV.

This chain uses TRBV6-5 with TRBJ1-2; 7 bases match TRBD1. Germline V lookup: CDR1 MNHEY, CDR2 SVGAGI. The CDR3 sequence is 14 residues long. The V gene end was trimmed by 3 bases and the J gene end by 4 bases; junction bases not matched to a gene: 5. CDR3 protein: CASSYGGGGYGYTF. The CDR3 region has the DNA TGTGCCAGCAGTTATGGAGGGGGCGGCTATGGCTACACCTTC.

The rearrangement links TRBV7-3 to TRBJ2-1, with 8 positions matching TRBD2. After removal of 5 bases from V and 4 bases from J, the junction contained 16 bases not matched to a gene. The CDR3 is 18 amino acids. The V gene's germline CDR1 is SGHTA and CDR2 FQGTGA. CDR3 sequence reads: CASSPQNVGGGIYNEQFF. CDR3 DNA sequence: TGTGCCAGCAGCCCACAGAACGTCGGCGGGGGGATATACAATGAGCAGTTCTTC.

This clonotype was seen only a few times. V is TRBV5-1 and J is TRBJ2-7; a possible D gene is TRBD2 (6 bases). V dropped 3 bases and J dropped 3 bases, with 16 bases sitting between them. Germline loops: CDR1 SGHRS, CDR2 YFSETQ. The CDR3 runs to 15 residues. The CDR3 is CASSWAAGKVYEQYF. CDR3 DNA: TGCGCCAGCAGCTGGGCGGCGGGAAAAGTCTACGAGCAGTACTTC.

This clonotype was counted only a few times. The chain recombines TRBV7-8 with TRBJ1-1, with D perhaps matching TRBD1 (5 bases). The CDR3 contains 16 residues. Germline CDR1 SGHVS, CDR2 FQNEAQ. Trimming took off 1 base at V and 7 bases at J, with 19 bases between the two ends. For the CDR3, the DNA is TGTGCCAGCAGCTTAGAAGTGAGCGGGGGGAGGGGTGAAGCTTTCTTT. It yields the protein CASSLEVSGGRGEAFF.

The chain joins TRBV10-3 to TRBJ2-7, with 7 bases aligning to TRBD2. The V segment lost 6 bases and the J segment 1 base; nucleotides outside the gene matches: 3. The CDR3 contains 13 residues. CDR1 is ENHRY and CDR2 is SYGVKD in the germline V gene. CDR3 in DNA: TGTGCCATCAGCGGACTAGAATCCTACGAGCAGTACTTC. It encodes CAISGLESYEQYF.

The chain carries TRBV7-3 and TRBJ2-7; 12 bases match TRBD2. Germline CDR1 reads SGHTA; CDR2 reads FQGTGA. The V and J ends lost 2 bases and 5 bases, in that order; junction bases with no gene match: 10. CDR3 size: 17 residues. The CDR3 sequence: CASSLLNLAGGQHEQYF. DNA of the CDR3: TGTGCCAGCAGCTTACTCAATCTAGCGGGGGGGCAACACGAGCAGTACTTC. Filled out from reference TRBV7-3 and TRBJ2-7, the complete variable domain reads GAGVSQTPSNKVTEKGKYVELRCDPISGHTALYWYRQSLGQGPEFLIYFQGTGAADDSGLPNDRFFAVRPEGSVSTLKIQRTERGDSAVYLCASSLLNLAGGQHEQYFGPGTRLTVT.

This clonotype was found a few times. This chain joins TRBV10-3 and TRBJ1-2; 9 bases are a match to TRBD1. V shed 5 bases and J 6 bases; nucleotides not matched to a gene: 7. From germline, CDR1 is ENHRY and CDR2 SYGVKD. This CDR3 spans 14 amino acids. CDR3 DNA: TGTGCCATCAGTCCTTCGACAGGGGGAGATGGCTACACCTTC. Amino acids: CAISPSTGGDGYTF.

The rearrangement links TRBV28 to TRBJ1-5; 8 bases map to TRBD1. The V gene end was trimmed by 6 bases and the J gene end by 0 bases; junction bases not matched to a gene: 10. The CDR3 spans 17 residues. The V gene's germline CDR1 is MDHEN and CDR2 SYDVKM. The CDR3 reads CASRRTGSCYSNQPQHF. The CDR3 DNA reads as TGTGCCAGCAGGAGGACAGGGTCCTGTTATAGCAATCAGCCCCAGCATTTT.

This clonotype has a handful of counts. The V call is TRBV20-1, the J call TRBJ1-2, with D tentatively TRBD1 (5 bases). Per the germline V gene, CDR1 is DFQATT and CDR2 is SNEGSKA (reference sequence). The CDR3 consists of 12 residues. The V gene lost 5 bases and the J gene lost 5 bases, with 12 bases spanning the gap. CDR3 residues: CSASAQGYGYTF. CDR3 DNA sequence: TGCAGTGCTTCCGCGCAGGGTTATGGCTACACCTTC.